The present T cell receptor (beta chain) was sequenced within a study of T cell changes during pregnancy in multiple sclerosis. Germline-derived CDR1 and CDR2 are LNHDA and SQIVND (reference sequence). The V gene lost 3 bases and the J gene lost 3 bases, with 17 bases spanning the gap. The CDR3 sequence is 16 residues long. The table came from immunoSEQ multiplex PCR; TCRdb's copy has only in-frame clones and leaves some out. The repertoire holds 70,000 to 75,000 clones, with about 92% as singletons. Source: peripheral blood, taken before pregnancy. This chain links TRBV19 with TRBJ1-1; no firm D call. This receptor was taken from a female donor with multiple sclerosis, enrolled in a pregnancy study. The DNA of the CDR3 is TGTGCCAGTAGTATGCAGTTGCCGGGGTCCCACACTGAAGCTTTCTTT. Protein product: CASSMQLPGSHTEAFF. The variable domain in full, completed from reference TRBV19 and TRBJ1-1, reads DGGITQSPKYLFRKEGQNVTLSCEQNLNHDAMYWYRQDPGQGLRLIYYSQIVNDFQKGDIAEGYSVSREKKESFPLTVTSAQKNPTAFYLCASSMQLPGSHTEAFFGQGTRLTVV.